These 10 T cell receptor beta chains share one sample of origin, sequenced in a study of cytomegalovirus exposure and HLA in healthy donors. Primers: 60 Vbeta forward and 13 Jbeta reverse. Generated by immunoSEQ multiplex PCR, the TCRdb table keeps only in-frame clones and is missing some. Of 100,000 to 150,000 clones in the sample, more than 75% were seen once. The sequencing input was PBMCs. The receptors were sampled from a young man in good health and CMV-seropositive.

This clone appeared a few times. V and J are TRBV9 and TRBJ2-7; 9 nucleotides align to TRBD2. The CDR3 extends over 16 amino acids. Trimming cost V 2 bases and J 2 bases; bases outside gene matches: 8. The germline CDR1 and CDR2 sequences are SGDLS and YYNGEE. CDR3 DNA: TGTGCCAGCAGCGTCGGCGGGGGGGAGAGACCCTACGAGCAGTACTTC. It encodes CASSVGGGERPYEQYF.

This clone showed up just a few times. The chain recombines TRBV5-1 with TRBJ2-3; tentative D call: TRBD2 (6 bases). Germline V gene lookup returns CDR1 SGHRS and CDR2 YFSETQ. The CDR3 extends over 16 amino acids. The V end was cut by 5 bases, the J end by 4 bases, with 20 bases between. In nucleotides, the CDR3 is TGCGCCAGCAGTCGTCTAGGAGGGGTAGCAGCAGATACGCAGTATTTT. Its protein is CASSRLGGVAADTQYF.

V usage is TRBV2 and J usage is TRBJ1-5, with TRBD1 identical over 8 bases. This CDR3 has 14 residues. From germline, CDR1 is SNHLY and CDR2 FYNNEI. The junction had 8 bases not matched to a gene; V was cut back by 6 bases and J by 7 bases. CDR3 sequence: CASRADRGGQPQHF. The CDR3 bases are TGTGCCAGCAGAGCCGACAGGGGAGGGCAGCCCCAGCATTTT.

The chain links TRBV28 to TRBJ1-2, with TRBD1 identical over 9 bases. The CDR3 is 15 amino acids. Germline trimming cut 5 bases from V and 2 bases from J; bases unmatched to any gene: 6. Germline CDR1 is MDHEN and CDR2 is SYDVKM. As DNA, the CDR3 is TGTGCCAGCAGTACGACAGGGGGGTCCAACTATGGCTACACCTTC. It translates to CASSTTGGSNYGYTF.

A few counts support this clone. The chain carries TRBV27 and TRBJ2-7; 8 positions match TRBD1. Unmatched junction bases numbered 3, after V lost 6 bases and J lost 2 bases. Looked up from germline, CDR1 is MNHEY and CDR2 is SMNVEV (reference sequence). This CDR3 spans 13 amino acids. The DNA of the CDR3 is TGTGCCAGCAGCCGGACAGGGACCTACGAGCAGTACTTC. This gives the protein CASSRTGTYEQYF.

This clone was counted a single time. The CDR3 nucleotides are TGTGCCAGCAAGCAGGGGTTCTATAATTCACCCCTCCACTTT. Its translation: CASKQGFYNSPLHF. This chain joins TRBV27 and TRBJ1-6, with D possibly TRBD1 on 6 matching bases. Germline CDR1 reads MNHEY; CDR2 reads SMNVEV (reference sequence). CDR3 length: 14 residues. The V and J ends lost 7 bases and 3 bases respectively, with 10 bases between them.

This chain joins TRBV30 and TRBJ2-2; 7 positions match TRBD2. The germline gives CDR1 GTSNPN, CDR2 SVGIG (reference sequence). The V gene end was trimmed by 2 bases and the J gene end by 3 bases; junction bases not matched to a gene: 6. The CDR3 runs 15 residues. CDR3 nucleotides: TGTGCCTGGAGTATCCGCGGGAGAGACACCGGGGAGCTGTTTTTT. It codes for CAWSIRGRDTGELFF.

This clone was detected a few times. The chain combines TRBV4-2 with TRBJ2-7; 8 bases line up with TRBD2. The CDR3 extends over 16 amino acids. The V gene end was trimmed by 1 base and the J gene end by 1 base; junction bases not matched to a gene: 6. From germline, CDR1 is LGHNA and CDR2 YNFKEQ. The CDR3: CASSQVSGSFSYEQYF. The CDR3 coding sequence is TGTGCCAGCAGCCAAGTAAGCGGGAGTTTTTCCTACGAGCAGTACTTC.

The V and J genes are TRBV30 and TRBJ1-1; D is undetermined. From germline, CDR1 is GTSNPN and CDR2 SVGIG (reference sequence). Trimming shortened V by 5 bases and J by 7 bases, and 11 bases separated the two germline ends. The CDR3 length is 11 residues. CDR3 sequence: CAWGSLDEAFF. The CDR3 DNA sequence: TGTGCCTGGGGGAGCTTAGATGAAGCTTTCTTT.

In this sample, this clone turned up a few times. The chain employs TRBV9 and TRBJ2-1, with D possibly TRBD2 on 6 matching bases. CDR1 and CDR2 (germline): SGDLS, YYNGEE. The CDR3 length is 15 residues. Trimming shortened V by 4 bases and J by 0 bases, and 11 bases separated the two germline ends. This CDR3 reads CASSPTGDSYNEQFF. CDR3 DNA sequence: TGTGCCAGCAGCCCAACGGGGGACTCCTACAATGAGCAGTTCTTC.